This T cell receptor (beta chain) was sequenced for a study of human T cells and chemical hapten exposure. Via MiXCR, TCRdb re-called the RACE reads, giving one row per CDR3 protein. Of approximately 97,000 distinct CDR3 sequences in the sample, 10% to 12% were seen once. Germline trimming cut 3 bases from V and 0 bases from J; bases unmatched to any gene: 10. This CDR3 has 19 amino acids. The germline V gene has CDR1 SGHTA and CDR2 FQGTGA. The sample's time point: patch test 2, 6 weeks after DPC sensitization. Treatment noted: therapeutic diphenylcyclopropenone sensitization with weekly scalp DPC. The receptor was isolated from a woman aged 40 to 50 with alopecia areata. Some clones in this sample may be carry-over from other donors' samples. Here the sequenced sample was whole blood, taken in connection with sensitization to the hapten diphenylcyclopropenone (DPC). The genes are TRBV7-3 and TRBJ2-3, with 12 positions matching TRBD2. In DNA, the CDR3 is TGTGCCAGCAGCTTCAAACTAGCGGGGGGCTCGACTAGCACAGATACGCAGTATTTT. Translation: CASSFKLAGGSTSTDTQYF.